The clone carrying this T cell receptor beta chain was observed at least ten times. Its antigen is currently unknown. This record comes from a study of HIV-infected patients and healthy controls. cDNA was made from around 0.5 ug RNA using alpha and beta constant primers. Using multiplexing indices, alpha and beta chain libraries were generated apart by chain-specific third strand synthesis. One primer pair amplified all rearrangements per chain; each cDNA got molecular barcodes. TCRdb re-called the 5' RACE reads through MiXCR, storing one row per CDR3 protein. This sample has more than 15,000 distinct CDR3 sequences, with 10% to 15% found just once. Between the trimmed V and J ends, which lost 0 bases and 6 bases, there was a span of 8 bases. Germline V gene lookup returns CDR1 MNHEY and CDR2 SVGEGT. There are 14 residues in the CDR3. No cell fractionation was done, so the repertoire covers all unsorted peripheral blood T cells.

General study findings and limits: CMV-associated CDR3s mostly grew nonsignificantly during therapy, while HIV-associated CDR3s declined significantly. MAIT alpha-chain CDR3s were frequent in healthy controls, depleted in HIV+.

The clonotype comes from an adult in good health. Sequencing was carried out using blood. This chain uses TRBV6-2 or TRBV6-3 with TRBJ2-2, with a tentative D call TRBD1 (6 bases). This CDR3 reads CASSYSKGAGELFF. The CDR3 coding sequence is TGTGCCAGCAGTTACTCGAAGGGGGCCGGGGAGCTGTTTTTT.